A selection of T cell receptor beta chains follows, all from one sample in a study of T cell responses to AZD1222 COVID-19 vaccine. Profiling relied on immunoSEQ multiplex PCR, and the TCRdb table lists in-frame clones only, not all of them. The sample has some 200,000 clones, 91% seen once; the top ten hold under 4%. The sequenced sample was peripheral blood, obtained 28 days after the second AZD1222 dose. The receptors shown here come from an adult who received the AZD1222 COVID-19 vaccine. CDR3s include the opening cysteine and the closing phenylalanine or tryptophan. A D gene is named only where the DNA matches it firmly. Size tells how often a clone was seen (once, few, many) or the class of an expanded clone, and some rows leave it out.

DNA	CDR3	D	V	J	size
TGCAGCGGAGTCGGGGACGCTGGCTACACCTTC	CSGVGDAGYTF	-	TRBV29-1	TRBJ1-2	-
TGTGCCAGCAACCCCTCGGACAGGGTGACCGAGCAGTACTTC	CASNPSDRVTEQYF	TRBD1	TRBV28	TRBJ2-7	-
TGCGCCAGCAGCCAAACACTACTCGACAGCTATGGCTACACCTTC	CASSQTLLDSYGYTF	-	TRBV4-3	TRBJ1-2	-
TGTGCTAGCTCGGGACACAAGAACACTGAAGCTTTCTTT	CASSGHKNTEAFF	-	TRBV30	TRBJ1-1	once
TGTGCCAGCAGCCCGGGAACAGGGTATAATGAAAAACTGTTTTTT	CASSPGTGYNEKLFF	-	TRBV13	TRBJ1-4	few
TGTGCCAGCAGTGAAGAGGGTGTGCCAAGTGTCGGGGCCAACGTCCTGACTTTC	CASSEEGVPSVGANVLTF	-	TRBV6-1	TRBJ2-6	-
TGTGCCAGTAGTTTCCCGGTCCGAGGAGGTTATAGCAATCAGCCCCAGCATTTT	CASSFPVRGGYSNQPQHF	-	TRBV19	TRBJ1-5	-
TGTGCAAGTCGCCCCCCGGTTTACACTGAAGCTTTCTTT	CASRPPVYTEAFF	-	TRBV12-2	TRBJ1-1	-
TGTGCCAGCAGCGTAGACTGGGCCGGGGGTACCGGGGAGCTGTTTTTT	CASSVDWAGGTGELFF	-	TRBV9	TRBJ2-2	-
TGCGCCAGCAGCTTATTACCGGGGGAAGGAGAGACCCAGTACTTC	CASSLLPGEGETQYF	-	TRBV5-1	TRBJ2-5	once
TGTGCCTGGTCGTTGGGGTACCAAGAGACCCAGTACTTC	CAWSLGYQETQYF	-	TRBV30	TRBJ2-5	-
TGTGCCAGCAGCCGTGGGACTAGCGGGGGCACAGATACGCAGTATTTT	CASSRGTSGGTDTQYF	TRBD2	TRBV7-9	TRBJ2-3	-
TGCGCCAGCTCAGCCTCCGGGACGGTGAACACTGAAGCTTTCTTT	CASSASGTVNTEAFF	-	TRBV5-1	TRBJ1-1	-
TGTGCCACCAGTGATTTTGGGCGTCAGCCCCAGCATTTT	CATSDFGRQPQHF	-	TRBV24-1	TRBJ1-5	-